The 11 T cell receptor beta chains listed next were all sequenced from one sample in a study of identifying expanded T cells in peripheral blood (dated by TCRdb to the late 2010s). Preparation of the library involved the immunoSEQ multiplex PCR assay. TCRdb holds this immuneACCESS table with in-frame rearrangements only. Some clones are missing; in checked studies, unresolved V genes explain under half, and the rest has no known cause. This sample holds approximately 57,000 clones; 89% were observed only once. The top ten clonotypes cover about 3.7% of the sample. Source material: blood. These receptors were collected from a person aged 18 to 70 in good health.

This sequence joins TRBV6-6 and TRBJ1-3, with D possibly matching TRBD1 (5 bases). The germline CDR1 and CDR2 sequences are MNHNY and SVGAGI (reference sequence). The V end was cut by 10 bases, the J end by 1 base, with 11 bases between. The CDR3 totals 13 residues. In DNA, the CDR3 is TGTGCCACCCGGGGCCCATCTGGAAACACCATATATTTT. It encodes CATRGPSGNTIYF.

The chain carries TRBV19 and TRBJ1-1, with D possibly TRBD1 on 6 matching bases. The germline V gene encodes CDR1 LNHDA and CDR2 SQIVND (reference sequence). This CDR3 has 14 amino acids. V was trimmed by 5 bases and J by 4 bases, leaving 14 bases between them. The CDR3 loop reads CASSAGEVGTEAFF. CDR3 coding DNA: TGTGCCAGTAGTGCAGGGGAGGTGGGCACTGAAGCTTTCTTT.

The chain couples TRBV10-3 to TRBJ1-1, with TRBD1 matching over 10 bases. The CDR3 consists of 15 residues. V lost 6 bases, J lost 4 bases, and 8 bases stayed unmatched. Per germline, CDR1 ENHRY and CDR2 SYGVKD. The CDR3 here is CAIRDRTGGVTEAFF. CDR3 DNA: TGTGCCATCAGGGACCGGACAGGGGGTGTCACTGAAGCTTTCTTT.

The chain employs TRBV19 and TRBJ1-1, with 8 bases lining up with TRBD1. V shed 1 base, J shed 1 base, and the junction held 5 bases outside the gene matches. The CDR3 contains 16 residues. The V gene's germline CDR1 is LNHDA and CDR2 SQIVND (reference sequence). In DNA, the CDR3 is TGTGCCAGTAGTATAGGCCCCGGGACAGGGAACACTGAAGCTTTCTTT. Translated, it gives CASSIGPGTGNTEAFF.

The rearrangement links TRBV13 to TRBJ2-1; 10 nucleotides match TRBD1. Germline CDR1 PRHDT, CDR2 FYEKMQ (reference sequence). The V and J ends lost 5 bases and 7 bases, in that order; junction bases with no gene match: 5. The CDR3 runs to 14 residues. CDR3 region: CASSLRTGGNEQFF. The CDR3 DNA reads as TGTGCCAGCAGCCTTCGGACAGGGGGGAATGAGCAGTTCTTC.

The CDR3 DNA reads TGTGCCAGCAGCCCCCGGACAGGCCGCTCCTACGAGCAGTACTTC. Translating it yields CASSPRTGRSYEQYF. The chain employs TRBV21-1 and TRBJ2-7; TRBD1 is the table's D call, not checked against the DNA. TRBV21-1 is noted as a pseudogene. The CDR3 runs 15 residues.

Concerning this clone itself: Other nucleotide sequences in the sample specify the same CDR3. In DNA form, the CDR3 reads TGTGCCAGCAGTTCGGGTCTTTCCCTCTACGAGCAGTACTTC. Amino acid sequence: CASSSGLSLYEQYF. This chain uses TRBV27 with TRBJ2-7; D is undetermined. Germline lookup yields CDR1 MNHEY and CDR2 SMNVEV (reference sequence). The CDR3 loop spans 14 amino acids. The ends were cut back, 4 bases at V and 3 bases at J, with 13 bases in the middle.

The chain couples TRBV7-3 to TRBJ2-3, with 11 nucleotides matching TRBD2. Germline lookup yields CDR1 SGHTA and CDR2 FQGTGA. After removal of 1 base from V and 0 bases from J, the junction contained 9 bases not matched to a gene. The CDR3 length is 19 residues. The CDR3 region has the DNA TGTGCCAGCAGCTTAAAGCTAGCGGGAGGTGGGATCAGCACAGATACGCAGTATTTT. It translates to CASSLKLAGGGISTDTQYF.

Here the CDR3 DNA reads TGTGCCAGCAGCTTGGGGCTAGTCGTTCAGGTAGCCGGGGAGCTGTTTTTT. Residues: CASSLGLVVQVAGELFF. This chain connects TRBV5-6 to TRBJ2-2, with D uncertain. Germline V CDR1 and CDR2: SGHDT, YYEEEE. V was trimmed by 0 bases and J by 6 bases, leaving 18 bases between them. The CDR3 has 17 residues.

The gene calls are TRBV5-5 and TRBJ2-3; D gene uncertain. Germline CDR1 and CDR2: SGHKS and YYEKEE (reference sequence). The CDR3 length is 13 residues. V was cut by 1 base and J by 6 bases, with 9 bases left in between. The CDR3 coding sequence is TGTGCCAGCAGCTTGTGGACCCGGGATACGCAGTATTTT. Protein sequence: CASSLWTRDTQYF.

This chain connects TRBV6-1 to TRBJ1-2, with TRBD1 matching 8 bases. This CDR3 is 17 amino acids long. V trimming: 3 bases; J trimming: 6 bases; junction bases outside the gene matches: 15. CDR1 MNHNS and CDR2 SASEGT come from the germline V gene. The CDR3 region is CASSDWPGPGGFDGYTF. The CDR3 nucleotides read TGTGCCAGCAGTGACTGGCCGGGGCCAGGGGGCTTCGATGGCTACACCTTC.